Following are 5 T cell receptor beta chains from one sample sequenced in a study of blood T cell repertoires in COVID-19. The data were produced by immunoSEQ multiplex PCR, yet TCRdb's version contains in-frame clones alone and is incomplete. The sample has about 360,000 clones, around 87% seen once. The sample comprised PBMCs or T cells enriched from blood (not recorded which). The receptor source for this set is a man aged 35 to 55 in a cohort exposed to, infected with or recovered from COVID-19 (not recorded which).

This sequence joins TRBV27 and TRBJ2-5; TRBD1 agrees at 9 bases. V trimming: 6 bases; J trimming: 4 bases; junction bases outside the gene matches: 6. This CDR3 is built from 14 residues. CDR1 and CDR2 from the germline V gene are MNHEY and SMNVEV (reference sequence). DNA for the CDR3: TGTGCCAGCAGATCTGGGACAGGGCGAGAGACCCAGTACTTC. It translates to CASRSGTGRETQYF.

J is TRBJ2-7 and V is TRBV5-1; D might be TRBD1 (5 bases). V dropped 1 base and J dropped 3 bases, with 14 bases sitting between them. Per the germline V gene, CDR1 is SGHRS and CDR2 is YFSETQ. This CDR3 comprises 15 residues. Here the CDR3 DNA reads TGCGCCAGCAGCTTGCCCGGTCAGGGTGTCTACGAGCAGTACTTC. As protein: CASSLPGQGVYEQYF.

This clone was observed a single time. The chain recombines TRBV2 with TRBJ1-1, with D possibly TRBD1 on 6 matching bases. This CDR3 region has 14 residues. Trimming pared 5 bases from V and 4 bases from J, leaving 14 bases between. Germline V gives CDR1 SNHLY, CDR2 FYNNEI. CDR3 DNA: TGTGCCAGCAGTAGTGGGGGCCGTGTCACTGAAGCTTTCTTT. Residues: CASSSGGRVTEAFF.

This chain uses TRBV29-1 with TRBJ2-1; 11 nucleotides agree with TRBD2. This CDR3 has 13 residues. From germline, CDR1 is SQVTM and CDR2 ANQGSEA. V dropped 4 bases and J dropped 9; count of bases not matched to a gene: 5. CDR3 sequence reads: CSVGVAGGGEQFF. CDR3 sequence (DNA): TGCAGCGTTGGGGTAGCGGGAGGGGGTGAGCAGTTCTTC.

The chain carries TRBV11-3 and TRBJ2-1, with D possibly TRBD2 on 5 matching bases. The CDR3 runs to 16 residues. The V and J ends lost 1 base and 7 bases respectively, with 17 bases between them. Germline V gene lookup returns CDR1 SGHNT and CDR2 YENEEA. The chain's CDR3 is CASSLGLAHEVNEQFF. CDR3 in DNA: TGTGCCAGCAGCTTAGGGCTAGCTCATGAGGTGAATGAGCAGTTCTTC.